This is a list of T cell receptor beta chains from one sample in a study of response to subunit inactivated influenza vaccine. TCRdb called the RT-PCR reads again in MiXCR, with one record for every CDR3 protein. The sample contains 200,000 to 300,000 distinct CDR3 sequences, more than 10% of which appear only once. Sequenced material: non-naive T cells sorted from PBMCs, taken approximately 15 days before vaccination. Receptor source: a man aged 50-60 years who received an inactivated influenza vaccine. CDR3s include the opening cysteine and the closing phenylalanine or tryptophan. Each record gives: D gene, V gene, clone size, J gene, CDR3 DNA, CDR3 protein. The D gene is left open where the match is weak. The size entry is marked missing in some rows and otherwise reads once, few, many or a size class.

D: NA; V: TRBV7-9; size: few; J: TRBJ1-1; DNA: TGTGCCAGCAGCTTAGAGGGCCAGGGCGAAGCTTTCTTT; CDR3: CASSLEGQGEAFF
D: NA; V: TRBV20-1; size: few; J: TRBJ2-4; DNA: TGCAGTGCTGGCCGGGGGCAAACCAAAAACATTCAGTACTTC; CDR3: CSAGRGQTKNIQYF
D: TRBD2; V: TRBV4-3; size: few; J: TRBJ2-3; DNA: TGCGCCAGCAGCCAGAACGCACTAGCGGGGGAATCGGGTACGCAGTATTTT; CDR3: CASSQNALAGESGTQYF
D: NA; V: TRBV6-4; size: few; J: TRBJ2-1; DNA: TGTGCCAGCAGTGACTCCTCTGTTAATGAGCAGTTCTTC; CDR3: CASSDSSVNEQFF
D: NA; V: TRBV5-1; size: many; J: TRBJ2-1; DNA: TGCGCCAGCAGCCGCATACCAGAAACCTACAATGAGCAGTTCTTC; CDR3: CASSRIPETYNEQFF
D: TRBD2; V: TRBV4-2; size: NA; J: TRBJ2-4; DNA: TGTGCCAGCAGCCCGGGACTAGCGGGGGGACGCCGAAACATTCAGTACTTC; CDR3: CASSPGLAGGRRNIQYF
D: NA; V: TRBV28; size: NA; J: TRBJ2-1; DNA: TGTGCCATGGGCCACGGGGGCAATGAGCAGTTCTTC; CDR3: CAMGHGGNEQFF
D: NA; V: TRBV6-2/TRBV6-3; size: NA; J: TRBJ2-5; DNA: TGTGCCAGCAGACCGCACCAGGGGAGGGAGACCCAGTACTTC; CDR3: CASRPHQGRETQYF
D: TRBD1; V: TRBV20-1; size: few; J: TRBJ1-6; DNA: TGCAGTGCTCCCGGGACAGGGTATTCACCCCTCCACTTT; CDR3: CSAPGTGYSPLHF
D: NA; V: TRBV4-2; size: few; J: TRBJ1-2; DNA: TGTGCCAGCAGCCAAGATTCAACGGGAGTCCGCTATGGCTACACCTTC; CDR3: CASSQDSTGVRYGYTF
D: NA; V: TRBV12-3/TRBV12-4; size: few; J: TRBJ1-5; DNA: TGTGCCAGCAGTTTAGCCCGGTATCAGCCCCAGCATTTT; CDR3: CASSLARYQPQHF
D: NA; V: TRBV15; size: few; J: TRBJ1-1; DNA: TGTGCCACCAGCAGAGATCTCGTACCGGCAGCTTTCTTT; CDR3: CATSRDLVPAAFF
D: TRBD1; V: TRBV5-6; size: few; J: TRBJ2-3; DNA: TGTGCCAGCAGGAGGGACAGGGGAGCAGATACGCAGTATTTT; CDR3: CASRRDRGADTQYF
D: NA; V: TRBV7-6; size: NA; J: TRBJ2-7; DNA: TGTGCCAGCAGCTTAACCTCAGGGTTCTACGAGCAGTACTTC; CDR3: CASSLTSGFYEQYF
D: NA; V: TRBV7-8; size: many; J: TRBJ2-2; DNA: TGTGCCAGCAGCTTAGCGCTGGGGGCCGGGGAGCTGTTTTTT; CDR3: CASSLALGAGELFF
D: NA; V: TRBV29-1; size: NA; J: TRBJ2-3; DNA: TGCAGCGTTGAAGTGGCGTGGGGGAAAGGGACAGATACGCAGTATTTT; CDR3: CSVEVAWGKGTDTQYF
D: TRBD2; V: TRBV3-1; size: NA; J: TRBJ2-3; DNA: TGTGCCAGCAGCCTCGGACTAGCCGGTATCACAGATACGCAGTATTTT; CDR3: CASSLGLAGITDTQYF
D: TRBD2; V: TRBV7-9; size: NA; J: TRBJ2-7; DNA: TGTGCCAGCAGCGTAGCGGGAGAGGGATACGAGCAGTACTTC; CDR3: CASSVAGEGYEQYF
D: NA; V: TRBV6-1; size: few; J: TRBJ1-3; DNA: TGTGCCAGCAGCCTAACCGGGGCAGCAGGAAACACCATATATTTT; CDR3: CASSLTGAAGNTIYF
D: NA; V: TRBV4-3; size: few; J: TRBJ1-1; DNA: TGCGCCAGCAGCCAAGAGCGGGTGAGCACTGAAGCTTTCTTT; CDR3: CASSQERVSTEAFF
D: NA; V: TRBV29-1; size: many; J: TRBJ2-7; DNA: TGCAGCGTTGGTCCCAAATCCGGGACTTCCAGTGCCGGGGAGCAGTACTTC; CDR3: CSVGPKSGTSSAGEQYF
D: TRBD1; V: TRBV18; size: many; J: TRBJ1-2; DNA: TGTGCCAGCTCACCTGGACAGGGCCCTAACTATGGCTACACCTTC; CDR3: CASSPGQGPNYGYTF
D: NA; V: TRBV24-1; size: NA; J: TRBJ2-3; DNA: TGTGCCACCAGTGATCCAGGTTCCCGGGGGACAGATACGCAGTATTTT; CDR3: CATSDPGSRGTDTQYF
D: NA; V: TRBV4-1; size: few; J: TRBJ2-7; DNA: TGCGCCAGCAGCCAAGAGGGCCAGAGCCACGAGCAGTACTTC; CDR3: CASSQEGQSHEQYF
D: NA; V: TRBV4-1; size: many; J: TRBJ1-2; DNA: TGCGCCAGCAGCCAAGATCTGGTGGTCAGAAACCGCTATGGCTACACCTTC; CDR3: CASSQDLVVRNRYGYTF
D: NA; V: TRBV12-3/TRBV12-4; size: medium-sized; J: TRBJ2-3; DNA: TGTGCCAGCATCCTGGGGGGGGGCGGAGCAGATACGCAGTATTTT; CDR3: CASILGGGGADTQYF
D: TRBD2; V: TRBV24-1; size: few; J: TRBJ2-3; DNA: TGTGCCACCAGTGCCACACTAGCGGGAGGGCGAGATACGCAGTATTTT; CDR3: CATSATLAGGRDTQYF
D: TRBD1; V: TRBV28; size: NA; J: TRBJ1-4; DNA: TGTGCCAGCAGTTCCCCCGGGACAGGAGCTAATGAAAAACTGTTTTTT; CDR3: CASSSPGTGANEKLFF
D: TRBD2; V: TRBV12-3/TRBV12-4; size: NA; J: TRBJ2-7; DNA: TGTGCCAGCAGACTAGCGGGGGGTGTTTACGAGCAGTACTTC; CDR3: CASRLAGGVYEQYF
D: NA; V: TRBV20-1; size: many; J: TRBJ2-7; DNA: TGCAGTGCTAGGCTGGGTAACTACTACGAGCAGTACTTC; CDR3: CSARLGNYYEQYF
D: TRBD1; V: TRBV12-5; size: many; J: TRBJ2-2; DNA: TGTGCTAGTGGTTTGGACCCGGGACAGGGGTCCGGGGAGCTGTTTTTT; CDR3: CASGLDPGQGSGELFF
D: NA; V: TRBV24-1; size: NA; J: TRBJ2-5; DNA: TGTGCCACCAGTGCAGGCGAGACCCAGTACTTC; CDR3: CATSAGETQYF
D: NA; V: TRBV7-2; size: few; J: TRBJ2-7; DNA: TGTGCCAGCAGCCCGAGAAAGACAGGCGAGCAGTACTTC; CDR3: CASSPRKTGEQYF
D: TRBD1; V: TRBV13; size: few; J: TRBJ1-1; DNA: TGTGCCAGCAGCTTGGGACAGAGTATGAACACTGAAGCTTTCTTT; CDR3: CASSLGQSMNTEAFF
D: NA; V: TRBV7-9; size: few; J: TRBJ2-6; DNA: TGTGCCAGCAGCTTCACCCAAGGACTCGTTGGGGCCAACGTCCTGACTTTC; CDR3: CASSFTQGLVGANVLTF
D: TRBD1; V: TRBV20-1; size: NA; J: TRBJ1-2; DNA: TGCAGTGCTAGAGAAGGACAGGGGGCGCGCAGCTACACCTTC; CDR3: CSAREGQGARSYTF
D: NA; V: TRBV4-3; size: NA; J: TRBJ1-1; DNA: TGCGCCAGCAGCCAAACCGGGACCACCGCTTTCTTT; CDR3: CASSQTGTTAFF
D: NA; V: TRBV5-1; size: NA; J: TRBJ2-3; DNA: TGCGCCAGCAGCTTGCAGGGGAAGTCAGATACGCAGTATTTT; CDR3: CASSLQGKSDTQYF
D: TRBD2; V: TRBV5-1; size: few; J: TRBJ2-3; DNA: TGCGCCACGACTAGCGGGAGGGCGGGAGATACGCAGTATTTT; CDR3: CATTSGRAGDTQYF
D: TRBD2; V: TRBV28; size: many; J: TRBJ2-1; DNA: TGTGCCAGCAGTAGCGGGGCCTCCTACAATGAGCAGTTCTTC; CDR3: CASSSGASYNEQFF
D: NA; V: TRBV20-1; size: few; J: TRBJ2-1; DNA: TGCAGTGCTAGGCAAGGGACTCGGAGGGGTGGCAATGAGCAGTTCTTC; CDR3: CSARQGTRRGGNEQFF
D: TRBD2; V: TRBV6-2/TRBV6-3; size: NA; J: TRBJ2-1; DNA: TGTGCCAGCAGCCTACTAGCGGCGATCTACAATGAGCAGTTCTTC; CDR3: CASSLLAAIYNEQFF
D: NA; V: TRBV7-2; size: NA; J: TRBJ2-1; DNA: TGTGCCAGCAACAACAATGAGCAGTTCTTC; CDR3: CASNNNEQFF
D: NA; V: TRBV3-1; size: few; J: TRBJ2-3; DNA: TGTGCCAGCAGCGAGAGCGGGTCGGGCTTGGATACGCAGTATTTT; CDR3: CASSESGSGLDTQYF
D: TRBD2; V: TRBV7-9; size: NA; J: TRBJ2-3; DNA: TGTGCCAGCAGCTTAGGCCTAGCGGGGGATACGCAGTATTTT; CDR3: CASSLGLAGDTQYF
D: TRBD2; V: TRBV30; size: few; J: TRBJ2-2; DNA: TGTGCCTGGAGAAGACTAGCGGGGAACGGGGAGCTGTTTTTT; CDR3: CAWRRLAGNGELFF
D: NA; V: TRBV20-1; size: few; J: TRBJ1-1; DNA: TGCAGGCCCGGCGAGGTGGGCGAAGCTTTCTTT; CDR3: CRPGEVGEAFF
D: NA; V: TRBV6-2/TRBV6-3; size: few; J: TRBJ2-1; DNA: TGTGCCAGCAGCCCCGTCGGGCCCAAGCAGTTCTTC; CDR3: CASSPVGPKQFF
D: TRBD1; V: TRBV20-1; size: NA; J: TRBJ1-2; DNA: TGCAGTGCTACGCCGACAGGGAACTATGGCTACACCTTC; CDR3: CSATPTGNYGYTF
D: TRBD2; V: TRBV7-2; size: many; J: TRBJ2-3; DNA: TGTGCCAGCAGCCCTGCACTAGCGGGGGGGACAGATACGCAGTATTTT; CDR3: CASSPALAGGTDTQYF
D: NA; V: TRBV5-1; size: few; J: TRBJ1-2; DNA: TGCGCCAGCAGACCCGGGACCCAGGCGCGGGGCTACACCTTC; CDR3: CASRPGTQARGYTF
D: TRBD2; V: TRBV28; size: many; J: TRBJ2-7; DNA: TGTGCCAGCAGACTAGCGGGAGCCTACGAGCAGTACTTC; CDR3: CASRLAGAYEQYF
D: NA; V: TRBV4-3; size: NA; J: TRBJ2-5; DNA: TGCGCCAGCAGCCAAAGTCAACTACCCAAAGAGACCCAGTACTTC; CDR3: CASSQSQLPKETQYF
D: NA; V: TRBV7-2; size: few; J: TRBJ2-5; DNA: TGTGCCAGCAGCTTAGCGGTCATGTCTGGTTCGGAGACCCAGTACTTC; CDR3: CASSLAVMSGSETQYF
D: TRBD2; V: TRBV20-1; size: few; J: TRBJ2-3; DNA: TGCAGTGCTAGAGACGTGGGAGGGAGTACAGATACGCAGTATTTT; CDR3: CSARDVGGSTDTQYF
D: NA; V: TRBV7-8; size: NA; J: TRBJ2-7; DNA: TGTGCCAGCAGCTTAGGCGTAGCCGGGACTGGTCCCTACGAGCAGTACTTC; CDR3: CASSLGVAGTGPYEQYF
D: NA; V: TRBV28; size: NA; J: TRBJ2-5; DNA: TGTGCCAGCAGCCAGGGGAAAAAGACCCAGTACTTC; CDR3: CASSQGKKTQYF
D: NA; V: TRBV20-1; size: few; J: TRBJ2-3; DNA: TGCAGTGCTAGAGATCTGAGTGCGGTGCTGGGTACGCAGTATTTT; CDR3: CSARDLSAVLGTQYF